Shown below are 13 T cell receptor beta chains from a single sample sequenced in a study of blood T cell repertoires in COVID-19. Assay: immunoSEQ multiplex PCR; the TCRdb copy retains only in-frame clones and omits some. The sample has roughly 200,000 clones, approximately 78% seen once; the top ten hold roughly 8.2%. Sequenced sample: peripheral blood. Source of these receptors: a woman older than 75 with COVID-19, enrolled during active disease.

V gene TRBV7-9 combines with J gene TRBJ1-1; D gene unclear. Deletions cut 5 bases from V and 8 bases from J, with 18 bases between. Per the germline V gene, CDR1 is SEHNR and CDR2 is FQNEAQ (reference sequence). The CDR3 is 14 residues long. In DNA, the CDR3 is TGTGCCAGCAGCCGCCTAGGATCCCCCGGAGAAGCTTTCTTT. As protein: CASSRLGSPGEAFF. The complete variable domain, with remaining parts taken from reference TRBV7-9 and TRBJ1-1, reads DTGVSQNPRHKITKRGQNVTFRCDPISEHNRLYWYRQTLGQGPEFLTYFQNEAQLEKSRLLSDRFSAERPKGSFSTLEIQRTEQGDSAMYLCASSRLGSPGEAFFGQGTRLTVV.

The genes are TRBV7-2 and TRBJ1-1; no clear D. Germline CDR1 and CDR2: SGHTA and FQGNSA. The CDR3 runs 12 residues. Between the trimmed V and J ends, which lost 5 bases and 2 bases, there was a span of 6 bases. CDR3 nucleotide sequence: TGTGCCAGCAGCCGCGCAAACACTGAAGCTTTCTTT. It yields the protein CASSRANTEAFF.

The chain employs TRBV28 and TRBJ2-2; tentatively, D is TRBD2 (6 bases). V was cut by 6 bases and J by 5 bases, with 10 bases left in between. The CDR3 is made up of 13 amino acids. Germline loops: CDR1 MDHEN, CDR2 SYDVKM. The CDR3 DNA follows: TGTGCCAGCAGAGGTGGGGGGACCGGGGAGCTGTTTTTT. Translation: CASRGGGTGELFF.

The chain uses TRBV3-1 (or the pseudogene TRBV3-2) and TRBJ2-2; 9 positions agree with TRBD2. Germline lookup yields CDR1 LGHDT and CDR2 YNNKEL (reference sequence). With V trimmed by 1 base and J by 6 bases, 6 bases remained unmatched. The CDR3 consists of 16 residues. The CDR3 sequence is CASSQVSSGIPGELFF. In DNA form, the CDR3 reads TGTGCCAGCAGCCAAGTGTCTAGCGGGATCCCCGGGGAGCTGTTTTTT.

This sequence joins TRBV4-2 and TRBJ2-1, with TRBD2 matching over 11 bases. This CDR3 region has 16 residues. CDR1 and CDR2 from the germline V gene are LGHNA and YNFKEQ. The V segment lost 3 bases and the J segment 2 bases; nucleotides outside the gene matches: 3. The CDR3 is CASSHETSGTYNEQFF. The CDR3 bases are TGTGCCAGCAGCCATGAGACTAGCGGGACCTACAATGAGCAGTTCTTC.

The chain is built from TRBV27 and TRBJ2-1; 7 positions match TRBD2. The CDR3 sequence is 17 residues long. Unmatched junction bases numbered 9, after V lost 4 bases and J lost 0 bases. From germline, CDR1 is MNHEY and CDR2 SMNVEV (reference sequence). CDR3 loop: CASSSQTSWSSYNEQFF. The CDR3 DNA is TGTGCCAGCAGTTCCCAGACTAGCTGGAGCTCCTACAATGAGCAGTTCTTC.

The gene calls are TRBV6-5 and TRBJ2-3, with TRBD2 matching over 8 bases. CDR3 length: 15 amino acids. Trimming took 6 bases from V and 2 from J; bases not matched to a gene: 7. The germline V gene encodes CDR1 MNHEY and CDR2 SVGAGI. CDR3 DNA: TGTGCCAGCAGACCTCTAGCGGGTCCCACAGATACGCAGTATTTT. Translation gives CASRPLAGPTDTQYF.

This chain links TRBV5-1 with TRBJ2-5, with D unresolved. Trimming pared 4 bases from V and 5 bases from J, leaving 12 bases between. This CDR3 contains 13 residues. CDR1 is SGHRS and CDR2 is YFSETQ in the germline V gene. CDR3 bases: TGCGCCAGCAGCCCTACCTCCGTGGAGACCCAGTACTTC. Its translation is CASSPTSVETQYF.

This chain connects TRBV10-3 to TRBJ1-2, with D tentatively TRBD1 (5 bases). In germline, CDR1 is ENHRY, CDR2 SYGVKD. Trimming pared 11 bases from V and 6 bases from J, leaving 19 bases between. This CDR3 contains 13 residues. The CDR3 loop reads CAPSGLRRDGYTF. CDR3 in DNA: TGTGCCCCCTCGGGACTCCGGAGGGATGGCTACACCTTC.

This sequence joins TRBV12-3 or TRBV12-4 and TRBJ1-2; 8 bases are a match to TRBD1. J was trimmed by 4 bases and V by 4 bases; bases with no gene match: 2. The CDR3 length is 13 residues. CDR3 sequence: CASSSDRAYGYTF. CDR3 nucleotide sequence: TGTGCCAGCAGTTCGGACAGGGCCTATGGCTACACCTTC.

This clone was found once. The chain links TRBV11-3 to TRBJ2-3; 16 positions agree with TRBD2. With V trimmed by 5 bases and J by 4 bases, 3 bases remained unmatched. The V gene's germline CDR1 is SGHNT and CDR2 YENEEA. The CDR3 sequence is 16 residues long. CDR3 residues: CASSAGTSGGADTQYF. In nucleotides, the CDR3 is TGTGCCAGCAGCGCAGGGACTAGCGGGGGGGCAGATACGCAGTATTTT.

The rearrangement uses TRBV4-1 and TRBJ2-3; 10 bases fit TRBD2. Germline CDR1 MGHRA, CDR2 YSYEKL. With V trimmed by 3 bases and J by 0 bases, 3 bases remained unmatched. This CDR3 has 16 residues. DNA for the CDR3: TGCGCCAGCAGCCAGAAGCGGGGGGGGAGCACAGATACGCAGTATTTT. Translating gives CASSQKRGGSTDTQYF.

The V call is TRBV7-9, the J call TRBJ2-7; unclear D gene. Germline CDR1 and CDR2: SEHNR and FQNEAQ (reference sequence). V lost 5 bases and J 5 bases, leaving 4 bases between the germline ends. The CDR3 has 10 amino acids. CDR3 DNA sequence: TGTGCCAGCAGCCCGGACGAGCAGTACTTC. Amino acid sequence: CASSPDEQYF.